This T cell receptor beta chain was recorded in a study of T cell responses to AZD1222 COVID-19 vaccine. Clones were read by immunoSEQ multiplex PCR, and TCRdb kept only the in-frame ones, dropping some. The table records about 91,000 clones, approximately 91% of them present only once. Germline trimming cut 1 base from V and 2 bases from J; bases unmatched to any gene: 4. The germline CDR1 and CDR2 sequences are SGHRS and YFSETQ. CDR3 length: 15 amino acids. The V gene is TRBV5-1, the J gene TRBJ2-7; TRBD1 matches 9 bases. Sequencing used peripheral blood, obtained on day 0 of AZD1222 vaccination. The sequence derives from an adult in good health. The CDR3 coding sequence is TGCGCCAGCAGCTTGACAGGGGGCAACGCCTACGAGCAGTACTTC. Protein product: CASSLTGGNAYEQYF.